These 11 T cell receptor beta chains came from one sample sequenced in a study of cytomegalovirus exposure and HLA in healthy donors. PCR employed 60 Vbeta and 13 Jbeta primers. TCRdb keeps only in-frame clones here, not all; method: immunoSEQ multiplex PCR. The sample has some 130,000 clones, roughly 85% seen once. The sample was PBMCs. All receptors come from a man between 35 and 55 years old in good health and CMV-seropositive.

The chain has TRBV19 and TRBJ2-5; D is perhaps TRBD2 (6 bases). The germline CDR1 and CDR2 sequences are LNHDA and SQIVND (reference sequence). V was cut by 7 bases and J by 3 bases, with 15 bases left in between. The CDR3 has 14 residues. DNA for the CDR3: TGTGCCAGTACCAATGGGGAGGCAGAAGAGACCCAGTACTTC. This codes for CASTNGEAEETQYF.

This sequence joins TRBV5-6 and TRBJ1-2, with TRBD1 matching over 7 bases. Germline trimming cut 1 base from V and 4 bases from J; bases unmatched to any gene: 4. CDR3 length: 14 residues. Germline CDR1 reads SGHDT; CDR2 reads YYEEEE. This CDR3 reads CASSLTKGAYGYTF. The CDR3 DNA sequence: TGTGCCAGCAGCTTGACTAAGGGGGCCTATGGCTACACCTTC.

This sequence joins TRBV6-4 and TRBJ1-3; unclear D gene. The CDR3 has 15 residues. Per germline, CDR1 MRHNA and CDR2 SNTAGT. V was cut by 3 bases and J by 2 bases, with 11 bases left in between. CDR3 bases: TGTGCCAGCAGTGAAGTAGGAGAACCTGGAAACACCATATATTTT. Its translation: CASSEVGEPGNTIYF.

This chain connects TRBV10-3 to TRBJ1-2; D is possibly TRBD1 (5 bases). V lost 4 bases and J 2 bases, leaving 17 bases between the germline ends. Germline V CDR1 and CDR2: ENHRY, SYGVKD. This CDR3 region has 16 residues. The CDR3 coding sequence is TGTGCCATCAGTGGACCACAGGCTATGAGGAACTATGGCTACACCTTC. It specifies CAISGPQAMRNYGYTF.

The J gene is TRBJ1-1, the V gene TRBV9; D possibly corresponds to TRBD1 (5 bases). Trimming removed 0 bases at V and 8 bases at J, with 14 bases between. Looked up from germline, CDR1 is SGDLS and CDR2 is YYNGEE. The CDR3 is made up of 14 amino acids. The CDR3 here is CASSVVRVGGEAFF. In DNA, the CDR3 is TGTGCCAGCAGCGTAGTCAGGGTCGGCGGAGAAGCTTTCTTT.

The chain has TRBV7-8 and TRBJ1-4; D not resolved. From germline, CDR1 is SGHVS and CDR2 FQNEAQ. The CDR3 extends over 14 amino acids. The V gene lost 7 bases and the J gene lost 6 bases, with 15 bases spanning the gap. CDR3: CASTRMRSYEKLFF. The CDR3 bases are TGTGCCAGCACTAGGATGAGGTCATATGAAAAACTGTTTTTT.

To note about this clone: A junction boundary mismatches the germline segment, possibly from a read error. The V gene is TRBV7-9, the J gene TRBJ2-1; perhaps TRBD2 as D (6 bases). Germline assignment: CDR1 SEHNR and CDR2 FQNEAQ (reference sequence). The CDR3 loop spans 14 amino acids. The CDR3 coding sequence is TGTTCCAGCAGCTTAGCTAGCGATTACAATGAGCAGTTCTTC. As protein: CSSSLASDYNEQFF.

J is TRBJ2-7 and V is TRBV29-1; 9 bases match TRBD2. This CDR3 has 14 amino acids. Per germline, CDR1 SQVTM and CDR2 ANQGSEA. V was clipped by 3 bases and J by 0 bases; unmatched bases: 3. The CDR3 loop reads CSVETSGGSYEQYF. The CDR3 nucleotides read TGCAGCGTTGAGACTAGCGGAGGCTCCTACGAGCAGTACTTC.

Only one count was recorded for this clone. The chain employs TRBV6-5 and TRBJ2-3; the match to TRBD2 covers 11 bases. CDR1 is MNHEY and CDR2 is SVGAGI in the germline V gene. After removal of 3 bases from V and 3 bases from J, the junction contained 5 bases not matched to a gene. CDR3 length: 16 amino acids. The CDR3 region is CASSYHSGRGTDTQYF. The CDR3 bases are TGTGCCAGCAGTTATCATAGCGGGAGGGGGACAGATACGCAGTATTTT.

The chain couples TRBV5-8 to TRBJ1-5; TRBD1 matches at 8 bases. This CDR3 is 16 amino acids long. CDR1 is SGHTS, CDR2 YDEGEE, per germline. The junction had 5 bases not matched to a gene; V was cut back by 0 bases and J by 3 bases. Written as DNA, the CDR3 is TGTGCCAGCAGCTTGGGGGCAGGGGGCGTCAATCAGCCCCAGCATTTT. Amino acids: CASSLGAGGVNQPQHF.

The rearrangement uses TRBV7-4 and TRBJ2-3; TRBD1 aligns across 7 bases. Germline-derived CDR1 and CDR2 are SGHVT and SQSDAQ. The CDR3 runs to 14 residues. The junction had 5 bases not matched to a gene; V was cut back by 2 bases and J by 6 bases. The CDR3: CASSLTRDSDTQYF. For the CDR3, the DNA is TGTGCCAGCAGCTTAACTAGGGACAGCGATACGCAGTATTTT.